Sequencing of this T cell receptor beta chain was carried out in a study of blood T cells in healthy people across ages. This CDR3 region has 16 residues. Germline CDR1 is LNHNV and CDR2 is YYDKDF (reference sequence). V dropped 6 bases and J dropped 0 bases, with 17 bases sitting between them. Combining a sample-barcoded 5' primer with a J-beta primer mix, a second PCR ran for roughly 6 to 12 cycles. Via MiXCR, TCRdb re-called the 5' RACE reads, giving one row per CDR3 protein. The table lists some 890,000 distinct CDR3 sequences, 25% to 35% of them singletons. This sample also appeared in a second study, on T cells of mothers and their children.

The sequence came from a middle-aged woman in good health. What was sequenced was blood. This sequence joins TRBV15 and TRBJ1-1; D gene uncertain. Here the CDR3 reads CATRPPEAVMNTEAFF. CDR3 nucleotides: TGTGCCACCAGACCGCCGGAGGCGGTCATGAACACTGAAGCTTTCTTT.